Following are 17 T cell receptor beta chains from one sample sequenced in a study of cytomegalovirus exposure and HLA in healthy donors. With 60 Vbeta and 13 Jbeta primers, the PCR was carried out. Generated by immunoSEQ multiplex PCR, the TCRdb table keeps only in-frame clones and is missing some. The sample carries roughly 100,000 clones, roughly 80% recorded once. The sample consisted of PBMCs. Receptors were obtained from a man aged 35-49 years in good health and CMV-seronegative.

The V and J genes are TRBV18 and TRBJ1-1, with a weak D call TRBD1 (6 bases). Germline lookup yields CDR1 KGHSH and CDR2 LQKENI. V lost 2 bases and J lost 0, with 16 bases in between. The CDR3 is 17 residues long. DNA for the CDR3: TGTGCCAGCTCACCAGCACAGGGTTTGACACTGAACACTGAAGCTTTCTTT. This encodes CASSPAQGLTLNTEAFF.

This clone was recorded once. CDR3 amino acids: CASSEWGVPEKLFF. The CDR3 bases are TGTGCCAGCAGTGAATGGGGGGTCCCTGAAAAACTGTTTTTT. The chain links TRBV2 to TRBJ1-4; D might be TRBD1 (5 bases). In germline, CDR1 is SNHLY, CDR2 FYNNEI. V dropped 2 bases and J dropped 7 bases, with 11 bases sitting between them. This CDR3 contains 14 residues.

This clone was counted only a few times. The CDR3 bases are TGTGCCACCAGTTCCTGGGACAGGGGATACTATGGCTACACCTTC. Protein: CATSSWDRGYYGYTF. The V and J genes are TRBV15 and TRBJ1-2, with 10 bases fitting TRBD1. CDR3 length equals 15 residues. Trimming removed 6 bases from V and 3 bases from J; junction bases left unmatched: 7. Germline V gene data show CDR1 as LNHNV and CDR2 as YYDKDF (reference sequence).

The rearrangement links TRBV19 to TRBJ1-5; tentatively, D is TRBD1 (6 bases). Germline V gene lookup returns CDR1 LNHDA and CDR2 SQIVND (reference sequence). This CDR3 is 14 amino acids long. The germline V and J ends were trimmed by 5 bases and 0 bases, with 8 bases remaining between them. CDR3 region: CASSRDISNQPQHF. The CDR3 DNA reads as TGTGCCAGTAGTCGGGACATTAGCAATCAGCCCCAGCATTTT.

The chain uses TRBV7-8 and TRBJ1-5; D is ambiguous. Trimming removed 1 base at V and 1 base at J, with 11 bases between. Germline V gene lookup returns CDR1 SGHVS and CDR2 FQNEAQ. The CDR3 extends over 16 amino acids. This CDR3 reads CASSLGGDRSNQPQHF. The CDR3 nucleotides read TGTGCCAGCAGCTTAGGAGGTGACCGGAGCAATCAGCCCCAGCATTTT. Looking up the rest from reference TRBV7-8 and TRBJ1-5 gives the full variable domain: GAGVSQSPRYKVAKRGQDVALRCDPISGHVSLFWYQQALGQGPEFLTYFQNEAQLDKSGLPSDRFFAERPEGSVSTLKIQRTQQEDSAVYLCASSLGGDRSNQPQHFGDGTRLSIL.

The chain has TRBV5-4 and TRBJ2-5; 8 positions match TRBD2. CDR3 length equals 16 residues. The germline gives CDR1 SGHNT, CDR2 YYREEE (reference sequence). The ends lost 0 bases at V and 5 bases at J; junction bases unmatched: 9. As DNA, the CDR3 is TGTGCCAGCAGCTTGGCGGGGGGGCGGTTCAGGGAGACCCAGTACTTC. This codes for CASSLAGGRFRETQYF.

The V and J genes are TRBV5-4 and TRBJ1-1; a possible D gene is TRBD1 (5 bases). Per germline, CDR1 SGHNT and CDR2 YYREEE (reference sequence). The V gene lost 2 bases and the J gene lost 8 bases, with 13 bases spanning the gap. The CDR3 is 13 residues long. This CDR3 is CASSFSRAGEAFF. The CDR3 bases are TGTGCCAGCAGCTTTAGCAGGGCGGGGGAAGCTTTCTTT.

The chain couples TRBV2 to TRBJ1-3, with D unresolved. Per the germline V gene, CDR1 is SNHLY and CDR2 is FYNNEI. V lost 4 bases, J lost 3 bases, and 10 bases lay in between. This CDR3 is 14 amino acids long. Here the CDR3 DNA reads TGTGCCAGCAGTGCGGAGGCTTATGGAAACACCATATATTTT. It translates to CASSAEAYGNTIYF.

This clone was seen a handful of times. This rearrangement joins TRBV14 to TRBJ1-2, with D possibly TRBD1 on 5 matching bases. V lost 2 bases and J lost 4, with 8 bases in between. Germline V CDR1 and CDR2: SGHDN, FVKESK. This CDR3 comprises 13 residues. The CDR3: CASSQQGTYGYTF. In DNA form, the CDR3 reads TGTGCCAGCAGCCAACAGGGAACCTATGGCTACACCTTC.

This sequence joins TRBV20-1 and TRBJ1-2; D not resolved. CDR1 and CDR2 from the germline V gene are DFQATT and SNEGSKA (reference sequence). The CDR3 runs 11 residues. V was shortened by 6 bases and J by 4 bases, with 9 bases between the two germline ends. The CDR3 nucleotides are TGCAGTGCAAAGGACTCCTATGGCTACACCTTC. As protein: CSAKDSYGYTF.

The chain is built from TRBV29-1 and TRBJ2-3; TRBD2 is a possible D gene (5 bases). Germline CDR1 reads SQVTM; CDR2 reads ANQGSEA. The CDR3 totals 13 residues. Trimming removed 2 bases from V and 8 bases from J, with 14 bases in between. The CDR3 protein is CSVEWSGYGTQYF. Here the CDR3 DNA reads TGCAGCGTTGAATGGTCGGGGTATGGTACGCAGTATTTT.

This chain connects TRBV5-5 to TRBJ2-1, with 10 nucleotides matching TRBD2. The germline gives CDR1 SGHKS, CDR2 YYEKEE (reference sequence). The junction had 14 bases not matched to a gene; V was cut back by 1 base and J by 10 bases. The CDR3 extends over 17 amino acids. CDR3 sequence reads: CASSLRAGGTYNYEQFF. Written as DNA, the CDR3 is TGTGCCAGCAGCTTGAGAGCGGGGGGGACATACAATTACGAGCAGTTCTTC.

The chain links TRBV5-6 to TRBJ2-3; TRBD1 matches 11 bases. This CDR3 contains 15 residues. V lost 4 bases to trimming and J lost 3 bases; unmatched junction nucleotides: 4. Germline CDR1 and CDR2: SGHDT and YYEEEE. The CDR3 protein is CASSGDRGMTDTQYF. CDR3 sequence (DNA): TGTGCCAGCAGCGGGGACAGGGGGATGACAGATACGCAGTATTTT.

The CDR3 nucleotides read TGTGCCAGCAGCCTCTCAGGAGCGGGGGCCGCCTTGGCGCAGTATTTT. It codes for CASSLSGAGAALAQYF. V and J are TRBV7-2 and TRBJ2-3; 8 bases map to TRBD2. V lost 5 bases and J lost 10; bases outside the gene matches: 17. Germline lookup yields CDR1 SGHTA and CDR2 FQGNSA. CDR3 size: 16 residues.

The chain carries TRBV19 and TRBJ1-1, with TRBD1 as a possible D gene (5 bases). Germline values: CDR1 LNHDA, CDR2 SQIVND (reference sequence). This CDR3 region has 14 residues. Trimming pared 3 bases from V and 1 base from J, leaving 9 bases between. The CDR3 region is CASSMGQRNTEAFF. CDR3 bases: TGTGCCAGTAGTATGGGGCAGAGGAACACTGAAGCTTTCTTT. The variable domain in full, completed from reference TRBV19 and TRBJ1-1, reads DGGITQSPKYLFRKEGQNVTLSCEQNLNHDAMYWYRQDPGQGLRLIYYSQIVNDFQKGDIAEGYSVSREKKESFPLTVTSAQKNPTAFYLCASSMGQRNTEAFFGQGTRLTVV.

CDR3 nucleotide sequence: TGTGCCAGTAGTATAGCAGGGGTGGGGGCCAACGTCCTGACTTTC. Protein product: CASSIAGVGANVLTF. The chain joins TRBV19 to TRBJ2-6; D is perhaps TRBD1 (6 bases). Trimming left V 1 base short and J 4 bases short, with 8 bases between. The CDR3 is 15 amino acids. Looked up from germline, CDR1 is LNHDA and CDR2 is SQIVND (reference sequence).

The V gene is TRBV5-6, the J gene TRBJ2-3, with 10 bases that match TRBD1. CDR3 length equals 16 residues. Germline CDR1 is SGHDT and CDR2 is YYEEEE. Trimming at V came to 4 bases and at J to 0 bases, leaving 5 bases not matched to a gene. The CDR3 bases are TGTGCCAGCAGCAGGGACAGGGGATCTAGCACAGATACGCAGTATTTT. This encodes CASSRDRGSSTDTQYF.